This T cell receptor (beta chain) derives from a study of T cells in Graves' hyperthyroidism and ophthalmopathy. Patients with uncontrolled infections, other autoimmune diseases, pregnancy or lactation were excluded. PBMCs were derived from 7.5 to 10 ml fresh peripheral blood. The germline V gene encodes CDR1 MNHNS and CDR2 SASEGT. The CDR3 spans 14 residues. The ends were cut back, 7 bases at V and 2 bases at J, with 14 bases in the middle. Study-level findings and limits: Blood shared most expanded thyroid clonotypes above 0.001.

Concerning this clonotype: Antigen unknown.

Researchers took RNA transcripts and amplified the TCR beta CDR3 regions from them. First-round RT-PCR with HTBI primers amplified the TCR CDR3 region. TCRdb re-analysed the multiplex PCR reads in MiXCR, keeping a single row per CDR3 protein. The sample lists 550,000 to 800,000 distinct CDR3 sequences, approximately 15% seen once, with around a sixth in the top ten. Material for sequencing was blood. The gene calls are TRBV6-1 and TRBJ1-1; the D gene is possibly TRBD1 (5 bases). This sequence was found in a middle-aged man with Graves' hyperthyroidism. CDR3 nucleotides: TGTGCCAGCACCCCCGGACATTTTAACACTGAAGCTTTCTTT. Residues: CASTPGHFNTEAFF.